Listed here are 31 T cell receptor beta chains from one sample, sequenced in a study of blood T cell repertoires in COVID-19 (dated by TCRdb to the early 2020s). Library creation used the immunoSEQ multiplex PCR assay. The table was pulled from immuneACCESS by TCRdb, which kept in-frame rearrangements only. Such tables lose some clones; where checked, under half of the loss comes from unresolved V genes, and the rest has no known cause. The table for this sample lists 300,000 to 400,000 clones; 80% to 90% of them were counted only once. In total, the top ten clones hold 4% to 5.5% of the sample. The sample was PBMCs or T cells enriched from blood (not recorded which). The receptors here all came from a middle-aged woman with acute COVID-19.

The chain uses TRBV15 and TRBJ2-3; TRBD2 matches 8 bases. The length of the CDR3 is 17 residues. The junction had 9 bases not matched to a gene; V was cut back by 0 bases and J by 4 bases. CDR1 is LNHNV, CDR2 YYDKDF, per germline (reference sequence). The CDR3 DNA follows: TGTGCCACCAGCAGAGATCGGCACGGGAGGGTCGCAGATACGCAGTATTTT. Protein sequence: CATSRDRHGRVADTQYF.

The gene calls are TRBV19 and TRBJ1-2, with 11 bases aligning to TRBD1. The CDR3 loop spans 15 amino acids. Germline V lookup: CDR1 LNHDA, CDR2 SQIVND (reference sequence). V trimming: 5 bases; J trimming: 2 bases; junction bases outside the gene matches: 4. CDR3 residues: CASSPWTGGNYGYTF. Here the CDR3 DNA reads TGTGCCAGTAGTCCCTGGACAGGGGGCAACTATGGCTACACCTTC.

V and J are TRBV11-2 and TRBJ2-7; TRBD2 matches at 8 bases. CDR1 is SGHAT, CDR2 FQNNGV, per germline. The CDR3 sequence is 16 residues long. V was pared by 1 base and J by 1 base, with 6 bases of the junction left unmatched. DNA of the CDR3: TGTGCCAGCAGCTTAGGGCCGGCGGGGGGATCCTACGAGCAGTACTTC. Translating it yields CASSLGPAGGSYEQYF.

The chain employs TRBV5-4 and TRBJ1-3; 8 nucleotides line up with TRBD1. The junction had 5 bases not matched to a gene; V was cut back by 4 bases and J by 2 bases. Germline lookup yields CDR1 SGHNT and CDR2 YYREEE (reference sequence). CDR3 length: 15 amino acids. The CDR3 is CASSRTGSTGNTIYF. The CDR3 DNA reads TGTGCCAGCAGCCGGACAGGGTCTACTGGAAACACCATATATTTT.

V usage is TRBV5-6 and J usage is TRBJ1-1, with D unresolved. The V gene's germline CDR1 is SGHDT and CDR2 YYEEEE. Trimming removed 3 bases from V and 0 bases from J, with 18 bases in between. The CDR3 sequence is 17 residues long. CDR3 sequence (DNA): TGTGCCAGCAGCTCTTGGGCCCGAGTAAAAATGAACACTGAAGCTTTCTTT. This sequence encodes CASSSWARVKMNTEAFF.

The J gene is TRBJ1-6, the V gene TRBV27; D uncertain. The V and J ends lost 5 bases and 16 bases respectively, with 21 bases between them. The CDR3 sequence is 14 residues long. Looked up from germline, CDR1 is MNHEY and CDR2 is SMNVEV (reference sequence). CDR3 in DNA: TGTGCCAGCAGTACCCCGGATGGACTGTCTCAGCTCCACTTT. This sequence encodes CASSTPDGLSQLHF.

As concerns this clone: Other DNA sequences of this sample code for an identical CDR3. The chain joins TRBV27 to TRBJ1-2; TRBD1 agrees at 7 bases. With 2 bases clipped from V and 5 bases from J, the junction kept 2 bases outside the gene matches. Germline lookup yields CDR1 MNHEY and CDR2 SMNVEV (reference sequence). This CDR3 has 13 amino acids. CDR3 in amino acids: CASSLQGGYGYTF. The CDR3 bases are TGTGCCAGCAGTTTACAGGGGGGATATGGCTACACCTTC.

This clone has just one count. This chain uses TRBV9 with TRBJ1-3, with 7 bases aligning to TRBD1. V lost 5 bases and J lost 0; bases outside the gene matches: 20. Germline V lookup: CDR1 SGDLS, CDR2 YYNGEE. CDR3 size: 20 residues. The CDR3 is CASSRRTGLSSGASGNTIYF. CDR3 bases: TGTGCCAGCAGTCGAAGGACAGGCCTTTCATCGGGGGCCTCTGGAAACACCATATATTTT.

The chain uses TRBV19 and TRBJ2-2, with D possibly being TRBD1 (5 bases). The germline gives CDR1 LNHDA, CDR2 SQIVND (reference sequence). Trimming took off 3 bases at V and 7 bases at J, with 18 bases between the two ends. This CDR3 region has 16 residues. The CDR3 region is CASSISGIPRGGELFF. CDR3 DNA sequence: TGTGCCAGTAGTATTTCAGGGATTCCACGTGGCGGGGAGCTGTTTTTT.

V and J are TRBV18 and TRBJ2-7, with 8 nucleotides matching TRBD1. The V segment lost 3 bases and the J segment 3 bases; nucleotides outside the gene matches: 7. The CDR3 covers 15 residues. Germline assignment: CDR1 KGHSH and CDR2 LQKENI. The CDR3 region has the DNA TGTGCCAGCTCACCCTTACTGGACAGGGTCTACGAGCAGTACTTC. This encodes CASSPLLDRVYEQYF.

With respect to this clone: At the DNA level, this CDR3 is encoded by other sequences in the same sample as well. The CDR3 DNA is TGTGCCAGCAGGGCAGGGGACCAAGAGACCCAGTACTTC. It yields the protein CASRAGDQETQYF. The genes are TRBV6-5 and TRBJ2-5; tentative D call: TRBD1 (6 bases). CDR1 MNHEY and CDR2 SVGAGI come from the germline V gene. Trimming shortened V by 6 bases and J by 0 bases, and 8 bases separated the two germline ends. The CDR3 sequence is 13 residues long.

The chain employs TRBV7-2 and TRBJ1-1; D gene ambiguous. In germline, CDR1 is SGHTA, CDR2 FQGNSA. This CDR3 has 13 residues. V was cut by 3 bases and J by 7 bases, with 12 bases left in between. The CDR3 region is CASSFPPLSEAFF. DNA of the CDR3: TGTGCCAGCAGCTTTCCCCCCCTCAGTGAAGCTTTCTTT.

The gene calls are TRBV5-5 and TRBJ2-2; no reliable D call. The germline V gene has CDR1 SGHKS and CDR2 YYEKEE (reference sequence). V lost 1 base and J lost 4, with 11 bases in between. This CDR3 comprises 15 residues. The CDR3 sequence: CASSLWAFFTGELFF. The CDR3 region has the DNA TGTGCCAGCAGCTTGTGGGCCTTCTTCACCGGGGAGCTGTTTTTT.

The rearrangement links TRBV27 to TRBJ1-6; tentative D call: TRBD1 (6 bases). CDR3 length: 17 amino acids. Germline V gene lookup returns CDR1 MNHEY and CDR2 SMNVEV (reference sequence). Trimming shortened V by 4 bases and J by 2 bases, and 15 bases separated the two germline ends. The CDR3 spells CASSYNPWTAYNSPLHF. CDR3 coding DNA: TGTGCCAGCAGTTACAATCCTTGGACAGCCTATAATTCACCCCTCCACTTT.

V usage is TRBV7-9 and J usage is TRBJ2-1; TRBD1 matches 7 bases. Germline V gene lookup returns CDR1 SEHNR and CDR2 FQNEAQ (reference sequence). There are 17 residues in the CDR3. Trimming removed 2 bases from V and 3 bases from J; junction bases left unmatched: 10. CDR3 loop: CASSLQQGIRDYNEQFF. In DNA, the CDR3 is TGTGCCAGCAGCTTACAACAGGGGATTAGGGACTACAATGAGCAGTTCTTC.

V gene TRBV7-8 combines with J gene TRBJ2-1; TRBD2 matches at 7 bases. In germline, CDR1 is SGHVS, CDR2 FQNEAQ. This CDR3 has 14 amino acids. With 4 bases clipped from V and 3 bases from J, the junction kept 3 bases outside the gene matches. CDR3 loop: CASSSGLVYNEQFF. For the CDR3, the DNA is TGTGCCAGCAGCTCCGGACTAGTCTACAATGAGCAGTTCTTC.

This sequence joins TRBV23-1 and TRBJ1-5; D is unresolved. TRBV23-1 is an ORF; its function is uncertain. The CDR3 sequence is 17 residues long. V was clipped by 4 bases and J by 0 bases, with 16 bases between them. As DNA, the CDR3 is TGCGCCAGCAGTCCCGTTGCCAGAACTAATAGCAATCAGCCCCAGCATTTT. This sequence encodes CASSPVARTNSNQPQHF.

The CDR3, as DNA: TGTGCCAGCAGTGAAGCGCGGAAGATCTTCTATAGCAATCAGCCCCAGCATTTT. Amino acids: CASSEARKIFYSNQPQHF. The V call is TRBV6-1, the J call TRBJ1-5; D uncertain. This CDR3 region has 18 residues. The germline gives CDR1 MNHNS, CDR2 SASEGT. V was trimmed by 0 bases and J by 0 bases, leaving 15 bases between them.

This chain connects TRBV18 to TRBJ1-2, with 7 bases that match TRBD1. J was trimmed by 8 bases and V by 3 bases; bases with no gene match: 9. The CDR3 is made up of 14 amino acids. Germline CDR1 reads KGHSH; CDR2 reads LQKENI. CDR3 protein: CASSPVTGLGGYTF. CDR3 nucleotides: TGTGCCAGCTCACCCGTGACAGGGCTGGGGGGCTACACCTTC.

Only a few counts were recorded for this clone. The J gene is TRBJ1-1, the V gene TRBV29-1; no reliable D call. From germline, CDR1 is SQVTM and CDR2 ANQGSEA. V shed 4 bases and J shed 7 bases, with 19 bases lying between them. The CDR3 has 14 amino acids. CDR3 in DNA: TGCAGCGTTGGGTTTAGCCTGACCGCAGTTGAAGCTTTCTTT. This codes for CSVGFSLTAVEAFF. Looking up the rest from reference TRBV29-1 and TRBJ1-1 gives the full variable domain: SAVISQKPSRDICQRGTSLTIQCQVDSQVTMMFWYRQQPGQSLTLIATANQGSEATYESGFVIDKFPISRPNLTFSTLTVSNMSPEDSSIYLCSVGFSLTAVEAFFGQGTRLTVV.

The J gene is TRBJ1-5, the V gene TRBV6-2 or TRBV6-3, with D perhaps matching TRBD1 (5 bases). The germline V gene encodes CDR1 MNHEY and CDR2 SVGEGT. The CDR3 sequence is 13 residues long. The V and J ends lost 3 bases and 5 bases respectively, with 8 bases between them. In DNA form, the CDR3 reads TGTGCCAGCAGTTATGTCAGGGATCAGCCCCAGCATTTT. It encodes CASSYVRDQPQHF.

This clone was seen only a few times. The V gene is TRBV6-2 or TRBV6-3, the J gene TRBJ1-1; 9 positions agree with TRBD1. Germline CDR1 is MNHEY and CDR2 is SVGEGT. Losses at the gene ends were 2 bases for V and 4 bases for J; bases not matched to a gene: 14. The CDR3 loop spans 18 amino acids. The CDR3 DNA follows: TGTGCCAGCAGTTACGAAGCTGGGACAGGGTCAATATTCACTGAAGCTTTCTTT. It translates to CASSYEAGTGSIFTEAFF.

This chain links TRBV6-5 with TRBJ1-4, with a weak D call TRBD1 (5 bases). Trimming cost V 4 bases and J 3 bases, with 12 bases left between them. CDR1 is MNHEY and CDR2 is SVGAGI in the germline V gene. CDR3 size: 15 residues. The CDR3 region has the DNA TGTGCCAGCAGTTTGGGGGGTGCGGCTAATGAAAAACTGTTTTTT. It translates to CASSLGGAANEKLFF.

The CDR3 protein is CAISEIGTGYSPLHF. In DNA, the CDR3 is TGTGCCATCAGTGAAATCGGGACAGGGTATTCACCCCTCCACTTT. This rearrangement joins TRBV10-3 to TRBJ1-6, with TRBD1 matching 9 bases. The V and J ends lost 3 bases and 8 bases, in that order; junction bases with no gene match: 5. CDR1 is ENHRY, CDR2 SYGVKD, per germline. The CDR3 has 15 amino acids.

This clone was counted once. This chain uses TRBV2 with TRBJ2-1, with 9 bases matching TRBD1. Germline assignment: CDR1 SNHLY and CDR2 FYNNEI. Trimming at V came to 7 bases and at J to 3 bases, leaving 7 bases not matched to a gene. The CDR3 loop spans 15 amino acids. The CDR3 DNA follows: TGTGCCAGCATTCGGACAGGGGCTCTCTACAATGAGCAGTTCTTC. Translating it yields CASIRTGALYNEQFF.

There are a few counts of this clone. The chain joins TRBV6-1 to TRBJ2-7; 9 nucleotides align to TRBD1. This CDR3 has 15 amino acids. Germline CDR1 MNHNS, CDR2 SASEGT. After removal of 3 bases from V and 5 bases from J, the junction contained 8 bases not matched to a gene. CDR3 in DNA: TGTGCCAGCAGTGATGGGGGACAGGGTATCGACGAGCAGTACTTC. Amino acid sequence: CASSDGGQGIDEQYF.

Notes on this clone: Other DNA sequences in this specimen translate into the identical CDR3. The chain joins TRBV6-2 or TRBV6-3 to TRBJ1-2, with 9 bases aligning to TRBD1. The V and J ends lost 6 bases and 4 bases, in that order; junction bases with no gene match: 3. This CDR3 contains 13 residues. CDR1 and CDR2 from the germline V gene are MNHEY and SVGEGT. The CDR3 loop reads CASSQTGGYGYTF. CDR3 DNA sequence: TGTGCCAGCAGCCAGACAGGGGGCTATGGCTACACCTTC.

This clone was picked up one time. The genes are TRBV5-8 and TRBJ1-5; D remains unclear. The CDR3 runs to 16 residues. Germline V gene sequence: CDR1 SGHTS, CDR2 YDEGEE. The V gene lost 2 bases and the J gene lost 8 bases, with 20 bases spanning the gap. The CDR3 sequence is CASSFRVSGGWEPQHF. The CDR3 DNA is TGTGCCAGCAGCTTTCGAGTATCGGGCGGGTGGGAGCCCCAGCATTTT.

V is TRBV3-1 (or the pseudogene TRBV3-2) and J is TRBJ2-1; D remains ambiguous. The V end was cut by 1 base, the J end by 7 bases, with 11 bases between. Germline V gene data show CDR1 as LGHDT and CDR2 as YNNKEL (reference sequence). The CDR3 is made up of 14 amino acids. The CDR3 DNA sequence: TGTGCCAGCAGCCAAGGCGAAGTCTCTAATGAGCAGTTCTTC. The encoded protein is CASSQGEVSNEQFF.

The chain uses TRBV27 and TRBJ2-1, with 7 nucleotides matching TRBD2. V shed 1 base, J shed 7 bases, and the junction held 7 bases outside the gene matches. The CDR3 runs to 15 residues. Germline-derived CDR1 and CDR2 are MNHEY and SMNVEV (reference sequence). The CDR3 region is CASSLWRETSNEQFF. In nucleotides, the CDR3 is TGTGCCAGCAGTTTATGGCGGGAGACGTCGAATGAGCAGTTCTTC.

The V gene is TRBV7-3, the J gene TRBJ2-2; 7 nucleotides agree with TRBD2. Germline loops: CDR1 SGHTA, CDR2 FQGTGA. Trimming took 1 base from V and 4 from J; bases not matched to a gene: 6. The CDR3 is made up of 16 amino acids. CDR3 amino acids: CASSLSQGGSTGELFF. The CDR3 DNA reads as TGTGCCAGCAGCTTAAGTCAGGGCGGGAGCACCGGGGAGCTGTTTTTT.